A selection of T cell receptor beta chains follows, all from one sample in a study of shared clonotypes between healthy human individuals. TCRdb keeps only in-frame clones here, not all; method: immunoSEQ multiplex PCR. The table has over a million clones, about four fifths seen once. The sample consisted of memory CD4+ T cells from PBMCs. The receptors were gathered from a man aged 18-30 years in good health. Some clones in this sample may be carry-over from other donors' samples. CDR3s include the opening cysteine and the closing phenylalanine or tryptophan. D genes are given only for firm matches. Not every row has a clone size; where given, it reads once, few, many or a size class.

d_gene	j_gene	v_gene	abundance	CDR3nt	CDR3aa
.	TRBJ2-1	TRBV28	.	TGTGCCAGCAGTTTTTCGCGGGGCTACTACAATGAGCAGTTCTTC	CASSFSRGYYNEQFF
.	TRBJ2-3	TRBV5-4	.	TGTGCCAGCAGCTTGGGGACAGCCTGGGGAGATACGCAGTATTTT	CASSLGTAWGDTQYF
.	TRBJ1-2	TRBV29-1	.	TGCAGCGTTGAGAGCCTTAACTATGGCTACACCTTC	CSVESLNYGYTF
.	TRBJ2-3	TRBV5-4	.	TGTGCCAGCAGCTCGTATAGACAGTTCACAGATACGCAGTATTTT	CASSSYRQFTDTQYF
TRBD1	TRBJ1-1	TRBV5-1	.	TGCGCCAGCAGCTTGGCAGAGACAGGGGGTACTACTGAAGCTTTCTTT	CASSLAETGGTTEAFF
.	TRBJ2-1	TRBV5-1	.	TGCGCCAGCAGGTCTACCGCGAGCTCCTACAATGAGCAGTTCTTC	CASRSTASSYNEQFF
.	TRBJ2-5	TRBV27	.	TGTGCCAGCAGCTGGCGGTCCCAAGAGACCCAGTACTTC	CASSWRSQETQYF
.	TRBJ2-2	TRBV5-5	.	TGTGCCAGCAGCTTGGGCGGAGGCGCGAACACCGGGGAGCTGTTTTTT	CASSLGGGANTGELFF
.	TRBJ2-2	TRBV5-1	few	TGCGCCAGCAGCCAAGGGACATTGAACACCGGGGAGCTGTTTTTT	CASSQGTLNTGELFF
.	TRBJ1-5	TRBV7-2	few	TGTGCCAGCAGCTTCGATAGCAATCAGCCCCAGCATTTT	CASSFDSNQPQHF
.	TRBJ1-1	TRBV7-2	.	TGTGCCAGCAGCCCGGGGGGGGCGGTCCCGGCTGAAGCTTTCTTT	CASSPGGAVPAEAFF
TRBD1	TRBJ1-4	TRBV5-6	.	TGTGCCAGCAGCAGGACAGGGGATGAAAAACTGTTTTTT	CASSRTGDEKLFF
.	TRBJ2-5	TRBV2	.	TGTGCCACCGCTCCGGGACTTGTCCAAGAGACCCAGTACTTC	CATAPGLVQETQYF
.	TRBJ1-1	TRBV10-3	.	TGTGCCACATGGGGGGGGCAGTGGGACACTGAAGCTTTCTTT	CATWGGQWDTEAFF
.	TRBJ2-2	TRBV15	.	TGTGCCACGGGGGTTATGGCCCTTACCGGGGAGCTGTTTTTT	CATGVMALTGELFF
.	TRBJ1-2	TRBV10-1	once	TGCGCCAGCAGTGTGTCTCAGTCAAGAAGCTATGGCTACACCTTC	CASSVSQSRSYGYTF
.	TRBJ1-4	TRBV5-1	once	TGCGCCAGCAGCTTGGCCGGGGACGGATCTAATGAAAAACTGTTTTTT	CASSLAGDGSNEKLFF
TRBD2	TRBJ2-5	TRBV5-4	.	TGTGCCAGCAGCCAAGAGGAACTAGCGGGAGAAAAGACCCAGTACTTC	CASSQEELAGEKTQYF
TRBD1	TRBJ2-7	TRBV10-3	.	TGTGCCATCAGTGAGAGGAGTTTCGGACAGGGGGCCGACGAGCAGTACTTC	CAISERSFGQGADEQYF
TRBD2	TRBJ2-5	TRBV5-1	.	TGCGCCAGCGCCGAGGGAGGGGTAGAGACCCAGTACTTC	CASAEGGVETQYF
TRBD2	TRBJ2-1	TRBV5-1	many	TGCGCCAGCAGCTTATCAACTAGCGACTACAATGAGCAGTTCTTC	CASSLSTSDYNEQFF
.	TRBJ2-2	TRBV6-5	.	TGTGCCAGCAGTTACTCCTCCCTCCTCACCGGGGAGCTGTTTTTT	CASSYSSLLTGELFF
.	TRBJ2-7	TRBV10-3	.	TGTGCCATCAGGGGCCCAGCAGAGCCGAACGAGCAGTACTTC	CAIRGPAEPNEQYF
.	TRBJ1-1	TRBV5-5	once	TGTGCCAGCAGCTCCGTACAGGGAAGGAACACTGAAGCTTTCTTT	CASSSVQGRNTEAFF
.	TRBJ2-6	TRBV11-3	.	TGTGCCAGCAGCCCGGGGGTCTCTGGGGCCAACGTCCTGACTTTC	CASSPGVSGANVLTF
.	TRBJ2-5	TRBV5-4	.	TGTGCCAGCAGCTTTGTCCCGGGGCCGCAAGAGACCCAGTACTTC	CASSFVPGPQETQYF
TRBD2	TRBJ2-7	TRBV2	.	TGTGCCAGCAGGGAGAGGGGGACTAGCGGGAGGCGGAACGAGCAGTACTTC	CASRERGTSGRRNEQYF
.	TRBJ1-4	TRBV7-9	few	TGTGCCAGCAACCCAGGGGCGACTTTAAATGAAAAACTGTTTTTT	CASNPGATLNEKLFF
TRBD2	TRBJ2-1	TRBV29-1	.	TGCAGCGTTGACGTATGGGAGGGCGGGGACAATGAGCAGTTCTTC	CSVDVWEGGDNEQFF
.	TRBJ1-2	TRBV5-4	.	TGTGCCAGCAGCTTGGGGCGGGTCGACTATGGCTACACCTTC	CASSLGRVDYGYTF
.	TRBJ2-5	TRBV4-1	.	TGCGCCAGCAGCCAATCGGGTTCGGAGACCCAGTACTTC	CASSQSGSETQYF
.	TRBJ1-5	TRBV2	.	TGTGCCAGCAGTGAAGCGCTTCGCAATTATCAGCCCCAGCATTTT	CASSEALRNYQPQHF
TRBD1	TRBJ1-3	TRBV7-9	.	TGTGCCAGCAGCTCACGACAGGGGGGAAACACCATATATTTT	CASSSRQGGNTIYF
.	TRBJ1-2	TRBV4-1	once	TGCGCCAGCAGCCAAGACATCTCGAGGGGGTACGGCTACACCTTC	CASSQDISRGYGYTF
.	TRBJ2-2	TRBV7-7	.	TGTGCCAGCAGCCCCCGGCAGAACGGGGAGCTGTTTTTT	CASSPRQNGELFF
.	TRBJ1-2	TRBV6-5	.	TGTGCCAGCACCCCCACACAGGGTAACTATGGCTACACCTTC	CASTPTQGNYGYTF
.	TRBJ1-1	TRBV6-5	.	TGTGCCATCCTAAGGGCTGAAGCTTTCTTT	CAILRAEAFF
TRBD1	TRBJ1-5	TRBV2	.	TGTGCCAGCAGTTGGGACAGGGTCAATCAGCCCCAGCATTTT	CASSWDRVNQPQHF
.	TRBJ2-4	TRBV6-5	.	TGTGCCAGCCGCACACCCCAGGCAGGAGGGAACATTCAGTACTTC	CASRTPQAGGNIQYF
.	TRBJ1-2	TRBV19	.	TGTGCCAGTAGTATCAGCGGGAGGGGAAACTATGGCTACACCTTC	CASSISGRGNYGYTF
.	TRBJ2-7	TRBV19	.	TGTGCCAGTAGTATAGGAGGGAATTCCTACGAGCAGTACTTC	CASSIGGNSYEQYF
TRBD2	TRBJ2-1	TRBV6-1	.	TGTGCCAGCAGTGCGTGGCGGGAGTCTTGGGACAATGAGCAGTTCTTC	CASSAWRESWDNEQFF